This record looks at one T cell receptor (beta chain) sequence and its context. Sequenced by immunoSEQ multiplex PCR; TCRdb stores in-frame clones only, minus some. The profile covers approximately 120,000 clones, with around nine tenths appearing a single time and approximately 15% taken by the ten largest. The sample comes from a study of control samples from healthy donors and cancer patients. This CDR3 comprises 13 residues. The V and J ends lost 5 bases and 9 bases respectively, with 16 bases between them. Germline V gene sequence: CDR1 SGHNT, CDR2 YENEEA. Sequencing used blood. The clonotype was recovered from a woman between 45 and 65 years old in good health. V gene TRBV11-3 combines with J gene TRBJ1-1; no clear D gene. The CDR3 bases are TGTGCCAGCAGCCCACGGGCCCGATCGCAAGCTTTCTTT. It translates to CASSPRARSQAFF.